Following are 31 T cell receptor beta chains from one sample sequenced in a study of shared clonotypes between healthy human individuals. The table came from immunoSEQ multiplex PCR; TCRdb's copy has only in-frame clones and leaves some out. The sample has nearly 1,000,000 clones, about three quarters seen once. Sequencing was performed on memory CD4+ T cells sorted from blood. This sample's subset: CD45RA-negative fraction. These receptors all come from a man in his late teens or twenties in good health.

The genes are TRBV29-1 and TRBJ2-7; 10 positions agree with TRBD1. This CDR3 contains 13 residues. V trimming: 7 bases; J trimming: 2 bases; junction bases outside the gene matches: 5. Germline V gene data show CDR1 as SQVTM and CDR2 as ANQGSEA. Here the CDR3 DNA reads TGCAGCGGCCTGGGACAGGGGACCTACGAGCAGTACTTC. Translating it yields CSGLGQGTYEQYF.

The rearrangement uses TRBV2 and TRBJ2-5; D not resolved. CDR3 length: 16 residues. Germline loops: CDR1 SNHLY, CDR2 FYNNEI. Trimming removed 1 base at V and 1 base at J, with 13 bases between. Written as DNA, the CDR3 is TGTGCCAGCAGTGAAGTCGGCTTGGGTGTCCAAGAGACCCAGTACTTC. Translating it yields CASSEVGLGVQETQYF.

This chain links TRBV5-1 with TRBJ1-4; a weak D match, TRBD1 (6 bases). Per the germline V gene, CDR1 is SGHRS and CDR2 is YFSETQ. This CDR3 is built from 13 residues. Trimming removed 5 bases from V and 8 bases from J, with 13 bases in between. Written as DNA, the CDR3 is TGCGCCAGCAGAGGCGGGGGGCCCGAAAAACTGTTTTTT. Translating gives CASRGGGPEKLFF.

This clone was recorded once. The V call is TRBV5-1, the J call TRBJ1-4; D is unclear. CDR3 length equals 13 residues. Germline assignment: CDR1 SGHRS and CDR2 YFSETQ. V shed 4 bases and J shed 5 bases, with 9 bases lying between them. DNA for the CDR3: TGCGCCAGCAGCCGGGAATGGAATGAAAAACTGTTTTTT. The encoded protein is CASSREWNEKLFF.

The rearrangement links TRBV2 to TRBJ1-5; D call uncertain. Trimming removed 2 bases from V and 6 bases from J, with 17 bases in between. Germline V gene data show CDR1 as SNHLY and CDR2 as FYNNEI. The CDR3 is made up of 16 amino acids. CDR3 loop: CASSEQSPQTGQPQHF. CDR3 in DNA: TGTGCCAGCAGTGAACAGTCCCCACAAACGGGTCAGCCCCAGCATTTT.

V usage is TRBV18 and J usage is TRBJ2-7, with D uncertain. CDR1 and CDR2 (germline): KGHSH, LQKENI. There are 13 residues in the CDR3. Trimming shortened V by 4 bases and J by 3 bases, and 10 bases separated the two germline ends. DNA for the CDR3: TGTGCCAGCTCACTAGGCGAACGCTACGAGCAGTACTTC. This gives the protein CASSLGERYEQYF.

This sequence joins TRBV7-8 and TRBJ2-3; the D gene is possibly TRBD1 (6 bases). CDR3 size: 14 residues. Germline CDR1 SGHVS, CDR2 FQNEAQ. V was shortened by 2 bases and J by 6 bases, with 12 bases between the two germline ends. CDR3 nucleotides: TGTGCCAGCAGCTTACAGGGGTGGGAGGATACGCAGTATTTT. Residues: CASSLQGWEDTQYF.

This clone has only a few counts. The gene calls are TRBV9 and TRBJ1-2; D is undetermined. The CDR3 has 15 residues. Germline V gene data show CDR1 as SGDLS and CDR2 as YYNGEE. V lost 0 bases, J lost 3 bases, and 12 bases lay in between. CDR3 amino acids: CASSVGEADYYGYTF. DNA for the CDR3: TGTGCCAGCAGCGTAGGTGAGGCTGATTACTATGGCTACACCTTC.

The chain combines TRBV6-5 with TRBJ1-1, with 10 positions matching TRBD1. The V gene end was trimmed by 3 bases and the J gene end by 5 bases; junction bases not matched to a gene: 3. The CDR3 has 14 residues. Looked up from germline, CDR1 is MNHEY and CDR2 is SVGAGI. Written as DNA, the CDR3 is TGTGCCAGCAGTTATGACAGGGGGCGAACTGAAGCTTTCTTT. The encoded protein is CASSYDRGRTEAFF.

The chain couples TRBV5-6 to TRBJ2-6; perhaps D is TRBD1 or TRBD2 (5 bases each). Germline V gene lookup returns CDR1 SGHDT and CDR2 YYEEEE. This CDR3 has 19 amino acids. Trimming cost V 0 bases and J 0 bases, with 16 bases left between them. The CDR3 loop reads CASSLDTGPNPSGANVLTF. For the CDR3, the DNA is TGTGCCAGCAGCTTGGACACGGGGCCCAACCCCTCTGGGGCCAACGTCCTGACTTTC.

The V and J genes are TRBV12-5 and TRBJ2-2; D is possibly TRBD2 (6 bases). The ends were cut back, 6 bases at V and 1 base at J, with 12 bases in the middle. This CDR3 is built from 15 residues. Germline V CDR1 and CDR2: LGHNT, FRNRAP. The CDR3 coding sequence is TGTGCTAGTGGCACCGGGACTGGGAACACCGGGGAGCTGTTTTTT. It codes for CASGTGTGNTGELFF. The full variable domain, in which reference TRBV12-5 and TRBJ2-2 provide the parts outside the CDR3, is DARVTQTPRHKVTEMGQEVTMRCQPILGHNTVFWYRQTMMQGLELLAYFRNRAPLDDSGMPKDRFSAEMPDATLATLKIQPSEPRDSAVYFCASGTGTGNTGELFFGEGSRLTVL.

CDR3 loop: CASSNSRVLQYF. DNA for the CDR3: TGTGCCAGCAGCAACAGTAGGGTTTTGCAGTATTTT. The chain carries TRBV28 and TRBJ2-3; D call uncertain. The germline V gene has CDR1 MDHEN and CDR2 SYDVKM. V was pared by 6 bases and J by 11 bases, with 15 bases between. The CDR3 is 12 amino acids.

The chain has TRBV7-8 and TRBJ1-5, with 9 bases aligning to TRBD1. From germline, CDR1 is SGHVS and CDR2 FQNEAQ. This CDR3 has 19 amino acids. Trimming at V came to 2 bases and at J to 0 bases, leaving 11 bases not matched to a gene. CDR3 nucleotide sequence: TGTGCCAGCAGCTTAAAGTACTGGGGGACAGGGAATAGCAATCAGCCCCAGCATTTT. It specifies CASSLKYWGTGNSNQPQHF.

As to this clone: This sample includes further DNA sequences coding for the same CDR3. The J gene is TRBJ2-3, the V gene TRBV5-1; no reliable D call. Per the germline V gene, CDR1 is SGHRS and CDR2 is YFSETQ. This CDR3 contains 15 residues. V lost 0 bases, J lost 0 bases, and 8 bases lay in between. Written as DNA, the CDR3 is TGCGCCAGCAGCTTGGCGGCAGGTAGCACAGATACGCAGTATTTT. Encoded protein: CASSLAAGSTDTQYF.

Notes on this clone: This sample includes further DNA sequences coding for the same CDR3. This sequence joins TRBV6-6 and TRBJ2-3; D unclear. The CDR3 sequence is 11 residues long. V was clipped by 5 bases and J by 2 bases, with 2 bases between them. Germline CDR1 and CDR2: MNHNY and SVGAGI (reference sequence). This chain's CDR3 is CASSHTDTQYF. In DNA form, the CDR3 reads TGTGCCAGCAGTCACACAGATACGCAGTATTTT.

This rearrangement joins TRBV18 to TRBJ1-4; no clear D. Between the trimmed V and J ends, which lost 3 bases and 5 bases, there was a span of 10 bases. The CDR3 covers 14 residues. From germline, CDR1 is KGHSH and CDR2 LQKENI. CDR3 nucleotide sequence: TGTGCCAGCTCACCGGTACATGGAAATGAAAAACTGTTTTTT. Translated, it gives CASSPVHGNEKLFF.

CDR3 sequence (DNA): TGTGCCAGCAGGGTAGCGGGAGGGCCAACGAATGAGCAGTTCTTC. Its protein product is CASRVAGGPTNEQFF. The V call is TRBV11-2, the J call TRBJ2-1, with TRBD2 identical over 11 bases. V was pared by 6 bases and J by 7 bases, with 8 bases of the junction left unmatched. The CDR3 covers 15 residues. From germline, CDR1 is SGHAT and CDR2 FQNNGV.

The rearrangement joins TRBV6-1 to TRBJ2-7, with 8 bases matching TRBD1. Germline V gene data show CDR1 as MNHNS and CDR2 as SASEGT. Losses at the gene ends were 4 bases for V and 1 base for J; bases not matched to a gene: 6. The length of the CDR3 is 15 residues. The CDR3 is CASSALGTGSYEQYF. For the CDR3, the DNA is TGTGCCAGCAGTGCCCTGGGGACAGGTTCCTACGAGCAGTACTTC.

This CDR3 is CASSELLGGNEKLFF. In nucleotides, the CDR3 is TGTGCCAGCAGTGAACTCCTGGGGGGTAATGAAAAACTGTTTTTT. The chain employs TRBV6-1 and TRBJ1-4, with a tentative D call TRBD1 (5 bases). V lost 2 bases, J lost 4 bases, and 11 bases lay in between. The germline gives CDR1 MNHNS, CDR2 SASEGT. This CDR3 has 15 residues.

The chain has TRBV6-1 and TRBJ2-1, with 8 bases fitting TRBD2. The germline CDR1 and CDR2 sequences are MNHNS and SASEGT. The CDR3 loop spans 14 amino acids. The trim removed 8 bases at V and 3 bases at J, leaving 6 bases unmatched. In DNA form, the CDR3 reads TGTGCCAGCCAACGCAGCGGGAGCTACAATGAGCAGTTCTTC. Its protein is CASQRSGSYNEQFF.

With respect to this clone: An end of the junction differs from the germline gene, which may be a read error. The gene calls are TRBV5-6 and TRBJ2-7, with D uncertain. The CDR3 contains 14 residues. Germline assignment: CDR1 SGHDT and CDR2 YYEEEE. CDR3 loop: CASSGLKNSDEQYF. The DNA for the CDR3 is TGTGCCAGCAGCGGCCTAAAGAACTCCGACGAGCAGTACTTC.

The chain uses TRBV5-6 and TRBJ1-2; D is undetermined. From germline, CDR1 is SGHDT and CDR2 YYEEEE. CDR3 length equals 15 residues. Trimming cost V 4 bases and J 1 base, with 14 bases left between them. Here the CDR3 DNA reads TGTGCCAGCAGCCTCACAGAACAAATTAACTATGGCTACACCTTC. It specifies CASSLTEQINYGYTF.

The V gene is TRBV27, the J gene TRBJ2-7, with D possibly being TRBD2 (6 bases). The CDR3 is made up of 14 amino acids. Trimming shortened V by 2 bases and J by 0 bases, and 8 bases separated the two germline ends. Looked up from germline, CDR1 is MNHEY and CDR2 is SMNVEV (reference sequence). The CDR3 region has the DNA TGTGCCAGCAGTTTAACGGGACTCTCCTACGAGCAGTACTTC. It encodes CASSLTGLSYEQYF.

The chain couples TRBV12-5 to TRBJ2-3; D unclear. CDR1 and CDR2 (germline): LGHNT, FRNRAP. This CDR3 region has 18 residues. V shed 0 bases and J shed 5 bases, with 21 bases lying between them. The CDR3 region has the DNA TGTGCTAGTGGTTTGGTAGTTCGAGGCCAAGCCCTTCGAGATACGCAGTATTTT. Translating gives CASGLVVRGQALRDTQYF.

The chain uses TRBV6-1 and TRBJ2-2, with TRBD1 matching over 7 bases. Unmatched junction bases numbered 8, after V lost 3 bases and J lost 4 bases. The CDR3 sequence is 16 residues long. Germline lookup yields CDR1 MNHNS and CDR2 SASEGT. For the CDR3, the DNA is TGTGCCAGCAGTGAGACAGGGTTCGGACGCACCGGGGAGCTGTTTTTT. The encoded protein is CASSETGFGRTGELFF.

This clone was seen a handful of times. The chain carries TRBV5-1 and TRBJ2-7, with 9 positions matching TRBD1. J gave up 5 bases and V 2 bases, and 5 bases lay outside the gene matches. CDR3 length: 14 amino acids. Germline V lookup: CDR1 SGHRS, CDR2 YFSETQ. CDR3 DNA sequence: TGCGCCAGCAGCTTCGGGACAGGGAAGCACGAGCAGTACTTC. As protein: CASSFGTGKHEQYF.

The V gene is TRBV9, the J gene TRBJ1-1; tentative D call: TRBD1 (5 bases). The CDR3 covers 14 residues. Germline CDR1 reads SGDLS; CDR2 reads YYNGEE. Trimming removed 1 base from V and 3 bases from J, with 10 bases in between. Here the CDR3 reads CASSVSGRYTEAFF. As DNA, the CDR3 is TGTGCCAGCAGCGTATCAGGGCGGTACACTGAAGCTTTCTTT. Looking up the rest from reference TRBV9 and TRBJ1-1 gives the full variable domain: DSGVTQTPKHLITATGQRVTLRCSPRSGDLSVYWYQQSLDQGLQFLIQYYNGEERAKGNILERFSAQQFPDLHSELNLSSLELGDSALYFCASSVSGRYTEAFFGQGTRLTVV.

This rearrangement joins TRBV7-2 to TRBJ2-2, with 11 nucleotides matching TRBD2. J was trimmed by 1 base and V by 3 bases; bases with no gene match: 4. CDR1 is SGHTA, CDR2 FQGNSA, per germline. The CDR3 totals 17 residues. The CDR3 DNA reads TGTGCCAGCAGCTTGCAGGGACTAGCGGTGAACACCGGGGAGCTGTTTTTT. This codes for CASSLQGLAVNTGELFF.

With regard to this clone: This is likely an artifact of a read error, given a far larger clone one base away. This CDR3 is CASSGTGGSAKDAQYF. CDR3 in DNA: TGTGCCAGCAGCGGGACAGGGGGAAGTGCTAAGGATGCGCAGTATTTT. The chain combines TRBV4-2 with TRBJ2-3; 11 bases are shared with TRBD1. With V trimmed by 5 bases and J by 10 bases, 14 bases remained unmatched. Germline V CDR1 and CDR2: LGHNA, YNFKEQ. The CDR3 is 16 residues long.

The chain uses TRBV11-2 and TRBJ2-7; D not resolved. The CDR3 sequence is 13 residues long. Trimming removed 2 bases at V and 6 bases at J, with 11 bases between. The germline V gene encodes CDR1 SGHAT and CDR2 FQNNGV. DNA of the CDR3: TGTGCCAGCAGCTTATCCGGCCCCAGCGAGCAGTACTTC. Its translation: CASSLSGPSEQYF.

The gene calls are TRBV29-1 and TRBJ2-7; D uncertain. The CDR3 is made up of 12 amino acids. Germline lookup yields CDR1 SQVTM and CDR2 ANQGSEA. V was cut by 7 bases and J by 6 bases, with 16 bases left in between. The CDR3 protein is CSGRPSGGEQYF. DNA for the CDR3: TGCAGCGGGAGACCCTCGGGCGGCGAGCAGTACTTC.